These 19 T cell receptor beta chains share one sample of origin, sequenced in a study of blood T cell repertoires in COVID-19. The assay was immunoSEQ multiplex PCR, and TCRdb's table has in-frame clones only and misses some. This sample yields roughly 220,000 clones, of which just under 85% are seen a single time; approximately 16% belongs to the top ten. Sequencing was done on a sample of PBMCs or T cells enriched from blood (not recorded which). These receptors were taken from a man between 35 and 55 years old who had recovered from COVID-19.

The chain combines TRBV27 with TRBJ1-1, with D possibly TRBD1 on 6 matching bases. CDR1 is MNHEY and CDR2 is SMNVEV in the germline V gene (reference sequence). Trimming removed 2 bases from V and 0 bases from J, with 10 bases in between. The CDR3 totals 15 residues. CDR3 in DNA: TGTGCCAGCAGTTTAGGGGGACAAATGAACACTGAAGCTTTCTTT. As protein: CASSLGGQMNTEAFF.

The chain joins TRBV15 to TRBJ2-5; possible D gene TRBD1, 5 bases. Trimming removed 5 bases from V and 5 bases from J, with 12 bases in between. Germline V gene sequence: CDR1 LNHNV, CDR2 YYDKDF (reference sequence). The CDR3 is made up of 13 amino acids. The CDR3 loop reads CATSSNQGETQYF. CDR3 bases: TGTGCCACCAGCTCAAATCAGGGTGAGACCCAGTACTTC. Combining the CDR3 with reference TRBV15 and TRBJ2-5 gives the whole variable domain DAMVIQNPRYQVTQFGKPVTLSCSQTLNHNVMYWYQQKSSQAPKLLFHYYDKDFNNEADTPDNFQSRRPNTSFCFLDIRSPGLGDTAMYLCATSSNQGETQYFGPGTRLLVL.

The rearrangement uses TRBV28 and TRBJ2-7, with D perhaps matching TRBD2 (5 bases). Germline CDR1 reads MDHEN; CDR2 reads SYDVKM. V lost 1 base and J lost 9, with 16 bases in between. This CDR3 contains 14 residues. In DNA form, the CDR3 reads TGTGCCAGCAGTTTATCGGGAACCCCCCGGGCGCAGTACTTC. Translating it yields CASSLSGTPRAQYF.

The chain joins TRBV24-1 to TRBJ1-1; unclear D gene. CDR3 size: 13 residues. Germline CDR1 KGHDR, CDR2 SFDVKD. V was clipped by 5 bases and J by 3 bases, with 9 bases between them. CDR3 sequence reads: CATSATHHTEAFF. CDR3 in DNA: TGTGCCACCAGTGCGACACACCACACTGAAGCTTTCTTT.

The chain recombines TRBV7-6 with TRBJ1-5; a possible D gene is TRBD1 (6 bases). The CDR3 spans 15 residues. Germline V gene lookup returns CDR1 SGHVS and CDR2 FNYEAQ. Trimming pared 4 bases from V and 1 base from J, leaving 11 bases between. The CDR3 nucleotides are TGTGCCAGCAGCTCTAATCAGGGGAGCAATCAGCCCCAGCATTTT. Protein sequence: CASSSNQGSNQPQHF.

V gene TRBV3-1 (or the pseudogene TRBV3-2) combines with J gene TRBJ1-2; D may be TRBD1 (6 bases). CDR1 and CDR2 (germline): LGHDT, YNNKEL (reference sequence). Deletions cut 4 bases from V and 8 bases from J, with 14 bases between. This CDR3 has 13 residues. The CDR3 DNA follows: TGTGCCAGCAGCCTACGGACAGAGCAAGGCTACACCTTC. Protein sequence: CASSLRTEQGYTF.

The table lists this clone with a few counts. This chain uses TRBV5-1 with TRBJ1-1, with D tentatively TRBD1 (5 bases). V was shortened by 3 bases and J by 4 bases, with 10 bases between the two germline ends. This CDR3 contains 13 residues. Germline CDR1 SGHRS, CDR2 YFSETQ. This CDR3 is CASSWAGGTEAFF. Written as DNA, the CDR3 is TGCGCCAGCAGCTGGGCGGGGGGCACTGAAGCTTTCTTT.

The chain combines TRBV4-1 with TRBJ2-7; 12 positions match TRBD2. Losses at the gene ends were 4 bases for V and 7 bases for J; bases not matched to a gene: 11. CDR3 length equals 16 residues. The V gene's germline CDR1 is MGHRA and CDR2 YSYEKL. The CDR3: CASSPLGTSGRREQYF. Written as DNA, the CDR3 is TGCGCCAGCAGCCCTCTGGGAACTAGCGGGAGGAGGGAGCAGTACTTC.

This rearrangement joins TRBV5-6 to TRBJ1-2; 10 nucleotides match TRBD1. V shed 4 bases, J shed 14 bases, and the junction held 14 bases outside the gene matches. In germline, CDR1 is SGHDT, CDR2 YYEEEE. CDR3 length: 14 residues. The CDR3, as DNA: TGTGCCAGCAGCGTCGACAGGGGGCGCGTTTATACTACCTTC. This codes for CASSVDRGRVYTTF.

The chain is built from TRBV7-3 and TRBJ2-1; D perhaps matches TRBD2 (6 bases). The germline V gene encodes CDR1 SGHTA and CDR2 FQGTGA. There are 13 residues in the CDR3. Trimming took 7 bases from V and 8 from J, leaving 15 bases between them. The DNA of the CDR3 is TGTGCCAGCAAGCCGGCCTGGGAGGATGAGCAGTTCTTC. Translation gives CASKPAWEDEQFF.

Written as DNA, the CDR3 is TGTGCCAGCAGCCCCCGTGGACAGGGGACGAACTATGGCTACACCTTC. Its protein is CASSPRGQGTNYGYTF. This chain links TRBV5-6 with TRBJ1-2, with TRBD1 matching over 9 bases. This CDR3 spans 16 amino acids. Germline CDR1 and CDR2: SGHDT and YYEEEE. J lost 2 bases, V lost 4 bases, and 9 bases had no gene match.

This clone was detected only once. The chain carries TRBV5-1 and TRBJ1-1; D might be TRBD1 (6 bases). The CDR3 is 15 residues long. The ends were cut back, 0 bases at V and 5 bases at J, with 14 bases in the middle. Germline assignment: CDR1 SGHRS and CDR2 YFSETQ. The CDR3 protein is CASSLARQGFTEAFF. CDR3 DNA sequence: TGCGCCAGCAGCTTGGCTCGGCAGGGGTTTACTGAAGCTTTCTTT.

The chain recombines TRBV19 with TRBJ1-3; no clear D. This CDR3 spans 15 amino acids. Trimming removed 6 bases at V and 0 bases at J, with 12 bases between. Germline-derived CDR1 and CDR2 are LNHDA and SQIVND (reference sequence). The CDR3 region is CASRSILSSGNTIYF. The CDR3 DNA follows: TGTGCCAGTAGATCAATACTGAGCTCTGGAAACACCATATATTTT. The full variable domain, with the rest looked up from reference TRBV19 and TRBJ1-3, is DGGITQSPKYLFRKEGQNVTLSCEQNLNHDAMYWYRQDPGQGLRLIYYSQIVNDFQKGDIAEGYSVSREKKESFPLTVTSAQKNPTAFYLCASRSILSSGNTIYFGEGSWLTVV.

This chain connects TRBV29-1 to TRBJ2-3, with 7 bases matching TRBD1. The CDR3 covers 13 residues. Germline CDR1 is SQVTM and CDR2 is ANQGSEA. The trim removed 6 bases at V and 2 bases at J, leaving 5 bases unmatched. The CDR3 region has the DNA TGCAGCGTAGATGACAGGGTCACAGATACGCAGTATTTT. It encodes CSVDDRVTDTQYF.

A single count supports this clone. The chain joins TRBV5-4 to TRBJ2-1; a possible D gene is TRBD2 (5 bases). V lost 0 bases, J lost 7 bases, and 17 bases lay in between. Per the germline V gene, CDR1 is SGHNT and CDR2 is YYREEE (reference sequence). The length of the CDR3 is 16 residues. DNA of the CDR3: TGTGCCAGCAGCTTGGGAGTCCTGGCGTCGGGGAATGAGCAGTTCTTC. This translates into CASSLGVLASGNEQFF.

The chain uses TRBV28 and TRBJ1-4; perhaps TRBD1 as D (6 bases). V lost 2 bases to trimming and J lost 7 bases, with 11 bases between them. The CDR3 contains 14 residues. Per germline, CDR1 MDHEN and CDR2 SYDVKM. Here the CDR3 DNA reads TGTGCCAGCAGTTTAACAGGGAAGGGTGAAAAACTGTTTTTT. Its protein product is CASSLTGKGEKLFF.

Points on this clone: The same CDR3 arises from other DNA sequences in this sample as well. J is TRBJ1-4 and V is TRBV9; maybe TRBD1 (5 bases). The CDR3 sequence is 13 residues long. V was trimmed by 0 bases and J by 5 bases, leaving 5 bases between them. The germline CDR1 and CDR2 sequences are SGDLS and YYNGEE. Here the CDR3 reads CASSVGQNEKLFF. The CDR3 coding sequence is TGTGCCAGCAGCGTAGGACAGAATGAAAAACTGTTTTTT.

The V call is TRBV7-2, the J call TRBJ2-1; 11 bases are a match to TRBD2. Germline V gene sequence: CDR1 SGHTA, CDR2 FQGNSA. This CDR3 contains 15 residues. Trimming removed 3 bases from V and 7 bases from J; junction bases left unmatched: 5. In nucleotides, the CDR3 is TGTGCCAGCAGCTTTGGGTCTAGCGGGAGGAATGAGCAGTTCTTC. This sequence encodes CASSFGSSGRNEQFF.

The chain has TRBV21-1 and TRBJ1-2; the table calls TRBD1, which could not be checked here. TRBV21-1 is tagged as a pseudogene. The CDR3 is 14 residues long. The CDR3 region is CASSKWTPNYGYTF. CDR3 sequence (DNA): TGTGCCAGCAGCAAATGGACACCGAACTATGGCTACACCTTC.